The 8 T cell receptor beta chains given below trace back to one sample, sequenced in a study of cytomegalovirus exposure and HLA in healthy donors. Primers for the PCR totalled 60 Vbeta and 13 Jbeta. Repertoires were generated with immunoSEQ multiplex PCR, while TCRdb's copy carries only in-frame clones and drops some. The sample shows 210,000 or so clones, roughly 80% of them seen only once. Sequenced material: PBMCs. These receptors originate from a girl aged 2-9 years in good health and CMV-seronegative.

The chain has TRBV5-5 and TRBJ2-1; 15 nucleotides agree with TRBD2. Germline CDR1 is SGHKS and CDR2 is YYEKEE (reference sequence). Germline trimming cut 0 bases from V and 5 bases from J; bases unmatched to any gene: 3. This CDR3 region has 17 residues. The CDR3 is CASSLAGLAGGNNEQFF. In DNA, the CDR3 is TGTGCCAGCAGCTTGGCGGGACTAGCGGGGGGTAACAATGAGCAGTTCTTC.

The gene calls are TRBV7-9 and TRBJ1-2, with TRBD1 as a possible D gene (5 bases). The V gene's germline CDR1 is SEHNR and CDR2 FQNEAQ (reference sequence). V dropped 7 bases and J dropped 7 bases, with 22 bases sitting between them. The CDR3 has 15 residues. CDR3 amino acids: CASTGLEGRSIGYTF. The CDR3 bases are TGTGCCAGCACGGGCTTGGAGGGACGGTCTATTGGCTACACCTTC.

This clone was found a few times. The CDR3 sequence is CASSLAMGTGASPLHF. The CDR3 DNA follows: TGCGCCAGCAGCTTGGCCATGGGGACAGGAGCCTCACCCCTCCACTTT. This chain uses TRBV5-1 with TRBJ1-6; TRBD1 matches 8 bases. CDR3 size: 16 residues. From germline, CDR1 is SGHRS and CDR2 YFSETQ. V trimming: 0 bases; J trimming: 10 bases; junction bases outside the gene matches: 9.

The chain couples TRBV11-2 to TRBJ2-5, with unresolved D. The length of the CDR3 is 13 residues. Germline loops: CDR1 SGHAT, CDR2 FQNNGV. V gave up 5 bases and J gave up 3 bases, with 10 bases separating them. The CDR3 protein is CASSVDLKETQYF. Written as DNA, the CDR3 is TGTGCCAGCAGCGTTGACTTGAAAGAGACCCAGTACTTC.

The chain recombines TRBV30 with TRBJ1-1; D remains unclear. This CDR3 comprises 14 residues. V was trimmed by 5 bases and J by 0 bases, leaving 13 bases between them. Looked up from germline, CDR1 is GTSNPN and CDR2 is SVGIG (reference sequence). The CDR3 DNA is TGTGCCTGGGCTAGGTTCACCATGAACACTGAAGCTTTCTTT. As protein: CAWARFTMNTEAFF.

Notes on this clone: Other DNA sequences from this sample encode an identical CDR3 as well. The V call is TRBV7-9, the J call TRBJ1-1; tentative D call: TRBD1 (5 bases). V was trimmed by 1 base and J by 0 bases, leaving 6 bases between them. The length of the CDR3 is 14 residues. Germline loops: CDR1 SEHNR, CDR2 FQNEAQ (reference sequence). CDR3 nucleotides: TGTGCCAGCAGCTTAGGACAGATGAACACTGAAGCTTTCTTT. Translation: CASSLGQMNTEAFF.

The chain uses TRBV9 and TRBJ2-1; D might be TRBD1 (6 bases). Germline lookup yields CDR1 SGDLS and CDR2 YYNGEE. The CDR3 length is 15 residues. V was cut by 3 bases and J by 7 bases, with 17 bases left in between. The CDR3 DNA reads TGTGCCAGCAGCGCCTTGGGGCAGGGGAGTAATGAGCAGTTCTTC. This gives the protein CASSALGQGSNEQFF.

This clone was observed a handful of times. V gene TRBV6-6 combines with J gene TRBJ1-5; D is possibly TRBD1 (6 bases). V lost 6 bases and J lost 0, with 9 bases in between. Germline values: CDR1 MNHNY, CDR2 SVGAGI (reference sequence). The length of the CDR3 is 14 residues. CDR3 sequence (DNA): TGTGCCAGCAGGACAGGCCATAGCAATCAGCCCCAGCATTTT. This encodes CASRTGHSNQPQHF.